This T cell receptor (beta chain) stems from a study of response to subunit inactivated influenza vaccine (dated by TCRdb to the late 2010s). Regarding the study in general: To follow how T cells responded to a trivalent subunit inactivated influenza vaccine, the researchers relied on deep quantitative profiling of the T cell receptor repertoire. The research as a whole found: It was suggested by the authors that each seasonal influenza vaccination may recruit only a limited number of new T cells.

The germline V gene specifies SGHRS as CDR1 and YFSETQ as CDR2. V has 0 bases trimmed and J has 4 bases trimmed; junction bases matching no gene number 10. Counted from cysteine to phenylalanine, this CDR3 has 16 amino acids. The kept DNA is CDR3 alone, 48 bases in frame from the first base. Libraries came from RT-PCR. This sample was sequenced with an Illumina HiSeq 2500. The public reads were reanalyzed by TCRdb: fastp trimming at Q25, MiXCR alignment, in-frame beta chains only. CDR3 protein duplicates are merged, each entry listing the most common genes and DNA. This sample holds more than 500,000 distinct CDR3 sequences; over 9% were observed only once. Of the sample, approximately 11% is held by the ten largest clones. Of note for this clonotype: Its antigen is currently not known. No base-level quality is on record; no much larger clone is a single base apart.

A further study also used this sample, focusing on T cells expressing NK-cell markers. From the second report: TCR beta cDNA libraries were made by 5'RACE template switching that added a universal primer site and unique molecular identifiers. In sorted CD3+CD56+NKG2C+, CD3+CD56+NKG2C- and CD3+CD56-NKG2C+ T-cell subsets from eight or nine donors, TCR beta-chain repertoires were profiled. Among the eight sequenced donors, seven were HCMV-seropositive and one was HCMV-seronegative. To restrict sorting to alphabetaTCR-expressing T cells, an anti-gammadeltaTCR antibody was added in several experiments. In roughly 6 donors, the dominant CD3+CD56+NKG2C+ clonotypes were among the top 10 CD8+ clonotypes and accounted for about 1.0-7.0% of CD8+ T cells. Those dominant clonotypes were again the most abundant among CD3+CD56-NKG2C+ cells in a few donors, at about 28.3-65%. Whether the expanded NKG2C-expressing T cell clones were specific for HCMV antigens remained unclear. Randomly selected healthy volunteers, three men and five women, were used as the eight sequenced donors. A commercial ELISA kit detecting HCMV-specific IgG in serum was used to determine HCMV serostatus. Ficoll density gradient centrifugation was used to isolate peripheral blood mononuclear cells from blood. For five or six donors, bulk peripheral blood T-cell repertoires were also sequenced from unsorted PBMC. Priming for cDNA synthesis came from the TCR beta constant segment, and two successive PCR amplification steps followed. Sequencing of the libraries produced 2 x 150 bp reads on Illumina HiSeq 2000/2500, MiSeq or NextSeq. Reads were demultiplexed and grouped by UMI with MIGEC, and clonotypes were assembled and quantified with MiTCR. To remove erroneous sequences, TCR cDNA sequences were retained only when supported by two or more reads. The tcR package was used for downstream repertoire analysis, with clonotypes matched between fractions based on CDR3 nucleotide sequence plus V segment. Antigen specificity was annotated against VDJdb with VDJmatch, allowing one amino acid substitution in CDR3.

The chain couples TRBV5-1 to TRBJ2-7; 7 central bases correspond to TRBD2. The input for sequencing was PBMCs from blood, taken on the day of vaccination. The sequence was collected from a man aged 50 to 60 who received an inactivated influenza vaccine. Donor details come from another sample of the same person, matched by shared clones. The CDR3 protein sequence reads: CASSLETAGVKYEQYF. The bases read TGCGCCAGCAGCTTGGAAACTGCGGGAGTTAAGTACGAGCAGTACTTC.